The 11 T cell receptor beta chains reported below all come from one sample, sequenced in a study of control samples from healthy donors and cancer patients (dated by TCRdb to about 2020). The protocol used for the library was the immunoSEQ multiplex PCR assay. Drawn from immuneACCESS, this table holds only the in-frame rearrangements with V and J called that TCRdb kept. Clones are partly lost; checked studies trace under half to an unresolved V gene and leave the rest unexplained. In all, the sample holds about 220,000 clones, and 85% to 95% of those were seen once. The top ten hold 1.5% of the sample. Sequences were obtained from blood. All receptors derive from a man in his fifties or sixties in good health.

The chain links TRBV18 to TRBJ1-4; 9 nucleotides line up with TRBD1. CDR1 and CDR2 from the germline V gene are KGHSH and LQKENI. The ends lost 3 bases at V and 6 bases at J; junction bases unmatched: 5. The CDR3 sequence is 15 residues long. CDR3 nucleotides: TGTGCCAGCTCACCGGGGACAGGGAAGGATGAAAAACTGTTTTTT. It is translated as CASSPGTGKDEKLFF.

V and J are TRBV29-1 and TRBJ1-3, with D possibly TRBD1 on 6 matching bases. CDR1 and CDR2 from the germline V gene are SQVTM and ANQGSEA. The V end lost 2 bases, the J end lost 0 bases, and 8 bases lay between the germline ends. The CDR3 spans 14 residues. The CDR3 loop is CSVEQGFSGNTIYF. In DNA form, the CDR3 reads TGCAGCGTTGAACAGGGGTTCTCTGGAAACACCATATATTTT.

The chain joins TRBV28 to TRBJ1-4; D is perhaps TRBD1 (5 bases). This CDR3 contains 15 residues. Per germline, CDR1 MDHEN and CDR2 SYDVKM. V dropped 7 bases and J dropped 0 bases, with 12 bases sitting between them. The CDR3 sequence is CASNLRGSTNEKLFF. In DNA form, the CDR3 reads TGTGCCAGCAATCTAAGGGGATCAACTAATGAAAAACTGTTTTTT. Filled out from reference TRBV28 and TRBJ1-4, the complete variable domain reads DVKVTQSSRYLVKRTGEKVFLECVQDMDHENMFWYRQDPGLGLRLIYFSYDVKMKEKGDIPEGYSVSREKKERFSLILESASTNQTSMYLCASNLRGSTNEKLFFGSGTQLSVL.

This sequence joins TRBV5-1 and TRBJ1-4; D gene unclear. CDR1 and CDR2 from the germline V gene are SGHRS and YFSETQ. V lost 4 bases and J lost 7, with 14 bases in between. The CDR3 sequence is 14 residues long. The CDR3 loop is CASSPTAYPEKLFF. The CDR3 region has the DNA TGCGCCAGCAGCCCCACCGCCTACCCTGAAAAACTGTTTTTT.

V and J are TRBV5-1 and TRBJ2-1; 8 bases agree with TRBD1. The germline V gene encodes CDR1 SGHRS and CDR2 YFSETQ. This CDR3 has 15 amino acids. The trim removed 2 bases at V and 9 bases at J, leaving 10 bases unmatched. The CDR3 DNA is TGCGCCAGCAGCTTACAACAGGGGGTGACCGGTGAGCAGTTCTTC. This sequence encodes CASSLQQGVTGEQFF.

V is TRBV7-9 and J is TRBJ2-7; 8 bases fit TRBD2. V shed 2 bases, J shed 3 bases, and the junction held 3 bases outside the gene matches. This CDR3 contains 14 residues. From germline, CDR1 is SEHNR and CDR2 FQNEAQ (reference sequence). The chain's CDR3 is CASSLYGGDYEQYF. DNA of the CDR3: TGTGCCAGCAGCTTATACGGGGGGGACTACGAGCAGTACTTC.

The gene calls are TRBV5-1 and TRBJ1-2, with a possible D match to TRBD1 (6 bases). Germline V gene sequence: CDR1 SGHRS, CDR2 YFSETQ. The germline V and J ends were trimmed by 0 bases and 6 bases, with 12 bases remaining between them. This CDR3 region has 14 residues. CDR3 in amino acids: CASSLEGVLNGYTF. The CDR3 DNA reads TGCGCCAGCAGCTTGGAGGGGGTTTTGAATGGCTACACCTTC.

V is TRBV27 and J is TRBJ2-4; D may be TRBD1 (6 bases). This CDR3 comprises 16 residues. Germline lookup yields CDR1 MNHEY and CDR2 SMNVEV (reference sequence). Deletions cut 2 bases from V and 6 bases from J, with 17 bases between. This chain's CDR3 is CASSLLSTGSPNIQYF. The CDR3 bases are TGTGCCAGCAGTTTACTTTCCACAGGGAGCCCAAACATTCAGTACTTC.

This chain uses TRBV24-1 with TRBJ2-6, with a tentative D call TRBD1 (6 bases). Germline CDR1 KGHDR, CDR2 SFDVKD. V was pared by 6 bases and J by 0 bases, with 11 bases between. The CDR3 contains 16 residues. In DNA form, the CDR3 reads TGTGCCACCAGTAAGGACAGCCTCTCTGGGGCCAACGTCCTGACTTTC. Protein: CATSKDSLSGANVLTF.

The J gene is TRBJ1-1, the V gene TRBV19; D unresolved. V was shortened by 5 bases and J by 5 bases, with 21 bases between the two germline ends. The CDR3 has 16 residues. Germline V gene lookup returns CDR1 LNHDA and CDR2 SQIVND (reference sequence). In DNA form, the CDR3 reads TGTGCCAGTAGTTATGACGAGGGTACTTTTTATACTGAAGCTTTCTTT. Its translation is CASSYDEGTFYTEAFF. Together with reference TRBV19 and TRBJ1-1, the CDR3 gives the full variable domain: DGGITQSPKYLFRKEGQNVTLSCEQNLNHDAMYWYRQDPGQGLRLIYYSQIVNDFQKGDIAEGYSVSREKKESFPLTVTSAQKNPTAFYLCASSYDEGTFYTEAFFGQGTRLTVV.

The rearrangement links TRBV18 to TRBJ1-3, with a weak D call TRBD1 (5 bases). CDR3 size: 16 residues. The germline V gene encodes CDR1 KGHSH and CDR2 LQKENI. Trimming removed 3 bases at V and 0 bases at J, with 12 bases between. The CDR3 DNA is TGTGCCAGCTCACCTCCGAGAGGGACCTCTGGAAACACCATATATTTT. This codes for CASSPPRGTSGNTIYF.